Shown below are 27 T cell receptor beta chains from a single sample sequenced in a study of blood T cell repertoires in COVID-19. Clones were sequenced by immunoSEQ multiplex PCR, and TCRdb holds only the in-frame ones, with some missing. This table has approximately 100,000 clones, about 91% appearing once. The sample was peripheral blood. The receptor source for this set is a man aged 50 or older with acute or convalescent COVID-19.

The J gene is TRBJ1-1, the V gene TRBV6-5; D perhaps matches TRBD1 (6 bases). CDR1 is MNHEY and CDR2 is SVGAGI in the germline V gene. This CDR3 has 14 amino acids. Trimming stripped 7 bases from V and 5 bases from J, with 17 bases between. CDR3 nucleotide sequence: TGTGCCAGCACCAGGGGACGGTTTGGGACTGAAGCTTTCTTT. As protein: CASTRGRFGTEAFF.

This CDR3 reads CASNIAGQERNSPLHF. The CDR3 DNA is TGTGCCAGCAACATTGCCGGACAGGAACGGAATTCACCCCTCCACTTT. The chain recombines TRBV28 with TRBJ1-6; 7 bases line up with TRBD1. This CDR3 spans 16 amino acids. Germline trimming cut 7 bases from V and 7 bases from J; bases unmatched to any gene: 13. The V gene's germline CDR1 is MDHEN and CDR2 SYDVKM.

V and J are TRBV19 and TRBJ1-1, with D unresolved. The CDR3 is 12 amino acids. The germline V gene encodes CDR1 LNHDA and CDR2 SQIVND (reference sequence). Trimming cost V 8 bases and J 0 bases, with 7 bases left between them. The CDR3 loop is CASGLMNTEAFF. The CDR3 DNA sequence: TGTGCCAGTGGACTCATGAACACTGAAGCTTTCTTT.

The rearrangement joins TRBV19 to TRBJ1-2; D perhaps matches TRBD1 (6 bases). Germline V gene lookup returns CDR1 LNHDA and CDR2 SQIVND (reference sequence). Trimming stripped 1 base from V and 8 bases from J, with 14 bases between. This CDR3 has 14 residues. Here the CDR3 DNA reads TGTGCCAGTAGTATAGCTTTACAGGGAAGCGGCTACACCTTC. This encodes CASSIALQGSGYTF.

V usage is TRBV27 and J usage is TRBJ2-3, with 8 nucleotides matching TRBD1. CDR1 and CDR2 (germline): MNHEY, SMNVEV (reference sequence). The CDR3 loop spans 15 amino acids. V shed 7 bases and J 4 bases; nucleotides not matched to a gene: 10. The CDR3 is CASTQLRGRSDTQYF. In nucleotides, the CDR3 is TGTGCCAGCACCCAACTCAGGGGGCGATCAGATACGCAGTATTTT.

The J gene is TRBJ2-5, the V gene TRBV11-3, with 12 bases fitting TRBD2. Germline V CDR1 and CDR2: SGHNT, YENEEA. The CDR3 covers 16 residues. With V trimmed by 1 base and J by 5 bases, 5 bases remained unmatched. CDR3 sequence (DNA): TGTGCCAGCAGCTTAGCGAAAGGGACTAGCGGGGAGACCCAGTACTTC. It encodes CASSLAKGTSGETQYF.

The V gene is TRBV30, the J gene TRBJ1-1; D gene ambiguous. The CDR3 has 12 residues. Trimming shortened V by 2 bases and J by 4 bases, and 8 bases separated the two germline ends. Germline CDR1 GTSNPN, CDR2 SVGIG (reference sequence). The CDR3 bases are TGTGCCTGGAGTCCCCTGTTCACTGAAGCTTTCTTT. This sequence encodes CAWSPLFTEAFF.

This chain uses TRBV12-5 with TRBJ1-4, with 8 nucleotides matching TRBD1. The germline CDR1 and CDR2 sequences are LGHNT and FRNRAP. V lost 5 bases and J lost 8; bases outside the gene matches: 7. The CDR3 contains 14 residues. CDR3 in amino acids: CASGPNRGNEKLFF. CDR3 sequence (DNA): TGTGCTAGTGGTCCCAACAGGGGGAACGAAAAACTGTTTTTT. The whole variable domain, remainder taken from reference TRBV12-5 and TRBJ1-4, is DARVTQTPRHKVTEMGQEVTMRCQPILGHNTVFWYRQTMMQGLELLAYFRNRAPLDDSGMPKDRFSAEMPDATLATLKIQPSEPRDSAVYFCASGPNRGNEKLFFGSGTQLSVL.

The chain couples TRBV15 to TRBJ1-4; D not resolved. Trimming took 2 bases from V and 8 from J, leaving 12 bases between them. The CDR3 has 14 amino acids. Germline V gene sequence: CDR1 LNHNV, CDR2 YYDKDF (reference sequence). The CDR3 nucleotides read TGTGCCACCAGCAGAAGGAACTTGGGCGAAAAACTGTTTTTT. Encoded protein: CATSRRNLGEKLFF.

The V gene is TRBV5-1, the J gene TRBJ1-4; no firm D call. CDR3 length: 15 amino acids. Germline CDR1 SGHRS, CDR2 YFSETQ. V lost 4 bases to trimming and J lost 0 bases, with 10 bases between them. The CDR3 loop reads CASSTTEATNEKLFF. CDR3 coding DNA: TGCGCCAGCAGCACCACCGAGGCAACTAATGAAAAACTGTTTTTT.

The gene calls are TRBV5-5 and TRBJ2-2; TRBD2 might be the D (5 bases). The CDR3 runs 13 residues. V lost 0 bases to trimming and J lost 6 bases, with 6 bases between them. CDR1 and CDR2 (germline): SGHKS, YYEKEE (reference sequence). For the CDR3, the DNA is TGTGCCAGCAGCTTGGTTAGCGCCGGGGAGCTGTTTTTT. It codes for CASSLVSAGELFF.

This sequence joins TRBV6-5 and TRBJ1-2; D is ambiguous. In germline, CDR1 is MNHEY, CDR2 SVGAGI. This CDR3 has 12 residues. Trimming shortened V by 4 bases and J by 1 base, and 4 bases separated the two germline ends. The CDR3 DNA follows: TGTGCCAGCAGTTCCCTTAACTATGGCTACACCTTC. Its translation is CASSSLNYGYTF.

The rearrangement links TRBV25-1 to TRBJ1-5; D uncertain. V was clipped by 3 bases and J by 1 base, with 13 bases between them. Germline CDR1 is MGHDK and CDR2 is SYGVNS. The CDR3 runs to 16 residues. The CDR3 nucleotides are TGTGCCAGCAGTGATTCCGGGGTGGGGAGCAATCAGCCCCAGCATTTT. Encoded protein: CASSDSGVGSNQPQHF. Full variable domain (missing parts from reference TRBV25-1 and TRBJ1-5): EADIYQTPRYLVIGTGKKITLECSQTMGHDKMYWYQQDPGMELHLIHYSYGVNSTEKGDLSSESTVSRIRTEHFPLTLESARPSHTSQYLCASSDSGVGSNQPQHFGDGTRLSIL.

CDR3 sequence reads: CASSYVYKETQYF. The CDR3 region has the DNA TGTGCCAGCAGTTACGTCTATAAAGAGACCCAGTACTTC. V is TRBV6-2 or TRBV6-3 and J is TRBJ2-5, with D unresolved. This CDR3 comprises 13 residues. The V gene's germline CDR1 is MNHEY and CDR2 SVGEGT. Trimming left V 2 bases short and J 3 bases short, with 7 bases between.

The genes are TRBV14 and TRBJ2-1, with TRBD2 identical over 7 bases. CDR1 is SGHDN, CDR2 FVKESK, per germline. This CDR3 spans 19 amino acids. The V and J ends lost 1 base and 3 bases, in that order; junction bases with no gene match: 15. The CDR3 sequence is CASSQVYRRGKTYYNEQFF. Written as DNA, the CDR3 is TGTGCCAGCAGCCAAGTGTACCGGCGGGGGAAGACATACTACAATGAGCAGTTCTTC. Together with reference TRBV14 and TRBJ2-1, the CDR3 gives the full variable domain: EAGVTQFPSHSVIEKGQTVTLRCDPISGHDNLYWYRRVMGKEIKFLLHFVKESKQDESGMPNNRFLAERTGGTYSTLKVQPAELEDSGVYFCASSQVYRRGKTYYNEQFFGPGTRLTVL.

The genes are TRBV6-5 and TRBJ2-2, with D possibly TRBD1 on 5 matching bases. This CDR3 is built from 15 residues. Between the trimmed V and J ends, which lost 3 bases and 5 bases, there was a span of 13 bases. Looked up from germline, CDR1 is MNHEY and CDR2 is SVGAGI. In DNA, the CDR3 is TGTGCCAGCAGTTATCTCCAGGGTTGGACCGGGGAGCTGTTTTTT. It specifies CASSYLQGWTGELFF.

CDR3 coding DNA: TGTGCCAGCAGCCGGACCCGGGGGGCACACAATGAGCAGTTCTTC. Amino acid sequence: CASSRTRGAHNEQFF. This sequence joins TRBV5-4 and TRBJ2-1, with a weak D call TRBD2 (7 bases). This CDR3 is 15 amino acids long. V was pared by 4 bases and J by 5 bases, with 16 bases between. Germline loops: CDR1 SGHNT, CDR2 YYREEE (reference sequence).

This clone was detected once. The chain recombines TRBV6-1 with TRBJ1-6; 7 positions match TRBD1. CDR1 is MNHNS, CDR2 SASEGT, per germline. CDR3 length equals 15 residues. The V and J ends lost 1 base and 7 bases, in that order; junction bases with no gene match: 4. The CDR3 nucleotides read TGTGCCAGCAGTGAAGTTGTGACAGGGAATTCACCCCTCCACTTT. It encodes CASSEVVTGNSPLHF.

The V and J genes are TRBV6-5 and TRBJ1-2, with D uncertain. Germline V CDR1 and CDR2: MNHEY, SVGAGI. V lost 8 bases to trimming and J lost 5 bases, with 12 bases between them. This CDR3 has 12 residues. CDR3 loop: CASRSGAYGYTF. The CDR3 coding sequence is TGTGCCAGCCGGTCGGGAGCGTATGGCTACACCTTC.

There are a few counts of this clone. The chain employs TRBV4-1 and TRBJ2-2; 12 bases map to TRBD2. Trimming at V came to 5 bases and at J to 6 bases, leaving 7 bases not matched to a gene. In germline, CDR1 is MGHRA, CDR2 YSYEKL. CDR3 length: 16 amino acids. The CDR3 spells CASSYTSGGIAGELFF. The CDR3 nucleotides are TGCGCCAGCAGCTATACTAGCGGGGGGATTGCCGGGGAGCTGTTTTTT.

The J gene is TRBJ2-1, the V gene TRBV4-1; TRBD2 matches 8 bases. Germline assignment: CDR1 MGHRA and CDR2 YSYEKL. V lost 3 bases and J lost 9; bases outside the gene matches: 10. The CDR3 contains 15 residues. CDR3 loop: CASSHSGGALGEQFF. The CDR3 coding sequence is TGCGCCAGCAGCCACTCCGGGGGGGCGTTGGGTGAGCAGTTCTTC.

The rearrangement uses TRBV3-1 (or the pseudogene TRBV3-2) and TRBJ1-2; perhaps TRBD1 as D (6 bases). CDR1 and CDR2 from the germline V gene are LGHDT and YNNKEL (reference sequence). Trimming shortened V by 0 bases and J by 8 bases, and 10 bases separated the two germline ends. This CDR3 has 13 amino acids. CDR3 in DNA: TGTGCCAGCAGCCAAGAAGGGGGTCGGGGCTACACCTTC. This sequence encodes CASSQEGGRGYTF.

In its sample, this clone was seen once. This chain links TRBV4-3 with TRBJ2-7; D perhaps matches TRBD2 (6 bases). The germline V and J ends were trimmed by 1 base and 2 bases, with 12 bases remaining between them. There are 15 residues in the CDR3. The V gene's germline CDR1 is LGHNA and CDR2 YSLEER. The CDR3 region has the DNA TGCGCCAGCAGCCAAGTAGAGGGAGGTGCCTACGAGCAGTACTTC. It codes for CASSQVEGGAYEQYF.

This chain joins TRBV5-1 and TRBJ2-3; 8 nucleotides match TRBD2. V dropped 4 bases and J dropped 3; count of bases not matched to a gene: 13. The V gene's germline CDR1 is SGHRS and CDR2 YFSETQ. The CDR3 loop spans 17 amino acids. CDR3 sequence: CASSRGDRAGETDTQYF. The CDR3 nucleotides read TGCGCCAGCAGCCGGGGGGATCGAGCGGGGGAAACAGATACGCAGTATTTT.

This chain uses TRBV14 with TRBJ1-1; D is perhaps TRBD1 (6 bases). Deletions cut 4 bases from V and 4 bases from J, with 16 bases between. CDR3 length: 15 amino acids. Germline CDR1 is SGHDN and CDR2 is FVKESK. CDR3 bases: TGTGCCAGCAGCCCTTTTAAACAGGGCTCCACTGAAGCTTTCTTT. It codes for CASSPFKQGSTEAFF.

The chain combines TRBV11-2 with TRBJ1-3, with TRBD1 matching 8 bases. The V segment lost 6 bases and the J segment 4 bases; nucleotides outside the gene matches: 8. The CDR3 has 15 amino acids. The V gene's germline CDR1 is SGHAT and CDR2 FQNNGV. In nucleotides, the CDR3 is TGTGCCAGCAGTCTGACAGGGGCGCGAGGAAACACCATATATTTT. As protein: CASSLTGARGNTIYF.

V and J are TRBV5-1 and TRBJ1-2; D ambiguous. CDR3 length equals 13 residues. Germline-derived CDR1 and CDR2 are SGHRS and YFSETQ. The V end lost 4 bases, the J end lost 0 bases, and 7 bases lay between the germline ends. This CDR3 reads CASSSEANYGYTF. In DNA form, the CDR3 reads TGCGCCAGCAGCAGCGAGGCTAACTATGGCTACACCTTC.